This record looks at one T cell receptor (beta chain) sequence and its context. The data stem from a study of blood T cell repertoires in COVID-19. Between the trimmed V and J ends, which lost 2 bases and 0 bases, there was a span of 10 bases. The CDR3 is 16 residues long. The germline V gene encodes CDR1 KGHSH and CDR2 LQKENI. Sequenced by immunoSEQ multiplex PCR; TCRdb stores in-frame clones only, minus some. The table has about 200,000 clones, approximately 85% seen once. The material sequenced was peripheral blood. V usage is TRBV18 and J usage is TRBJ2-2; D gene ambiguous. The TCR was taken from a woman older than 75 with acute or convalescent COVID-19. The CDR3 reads CASSPVSVANTGELFF. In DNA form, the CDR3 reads TGTGCCAGCTCACCAGTCTCCGTCGCGAACACCGGGGAGCTGTTTTTT.